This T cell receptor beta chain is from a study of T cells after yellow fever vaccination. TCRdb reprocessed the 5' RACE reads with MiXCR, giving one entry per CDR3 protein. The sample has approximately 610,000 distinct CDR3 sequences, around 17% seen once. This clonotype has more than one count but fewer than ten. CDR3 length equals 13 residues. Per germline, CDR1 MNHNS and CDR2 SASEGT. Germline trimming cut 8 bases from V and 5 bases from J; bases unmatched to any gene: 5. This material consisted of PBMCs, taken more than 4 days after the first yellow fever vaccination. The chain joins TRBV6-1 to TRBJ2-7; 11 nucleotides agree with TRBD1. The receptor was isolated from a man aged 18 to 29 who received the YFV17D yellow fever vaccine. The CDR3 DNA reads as TGTGCCAGCCGGGACAGGGGGGTCCACGAGCAGTACTTC. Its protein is CASRDRGVHEQYF.